This T cell receptor beta chain was profiled in a study of T cell responses to AZD1222 COVID-19 vaccine (dated by TCRdb to the early 2020s). About the study as a whole: AZD1222 recipients whose second dose came at about 4 weeks and those whose second dose came at about 12 weeks were combined into one group, since spike-specific TCR depth and breadth did not differ between the two schedules. Trial participants were enrolled by age into 18-55, 56-69 and 70-plus year subgroups, with roughly 150, 30 and 60 TCR-sequenced participants respectively. A total of more than 230 trial participants underwent TCR sequencing, of whom 200 to 220 had received two doses of AZD1222 and approximately 25 had received two doses of the MenACWY control vaccine. The paper as a whole reports these results and caveats: No day 14 peak-response samples were available, so repertoires were characterized only after the peak T cell response. Vaccine-associated CD4 TCRs spanned the whole spike protein, with dominant responses in regions 160-218 and 743-854. After two AZD1222 doses, both the breadth and the depth of spike-specific TCRs were significantly higher than at day 0 and than in MenACWY recipients. Conclusions about previously exposed vaccinees are limited, since just a handful of AZD1222 recipients were seropositive for SARS-CoV-2 at baseline. Nearly half of unique spike-specific TCRs reportedly recognized epitopes outside regions mutated in the B.1.351 and B.1.1.7 variants. Participants were mostly white British, with more females than males. The authors suggested clonal diversity may have been underestimated. The 56-69-year group was small, and its depth increase did not reach significance, likely because of low power.

Germline trimming amounts to 5 bases on V and 8 bases on J, with 8 as the count of junction bases outside the gene matches. The CDR3 has 14 amino acids, counting the end cysteine and phenylalanine. Only the CDR3 DNA stays, 42 bases, in frame from base 1. Per the germline V gene, SGHTA is the CDR1 and FQGNSA is the CDR2. The CDR3 regions of human TCRbeta chains were subjected to immunosequencing. Turning to the authors' computational methods: TCRs in the repertoires were matched against a reference library of SARS-CoV-2-specific TCRs that had been generated with the MIRA antigen-specificity platform. Breadth was defined as the fraction of unique TCRs that were SARS-CoV-2-associated, and depth was defined as the fraction of total T cells that were SARS-CoV-2-associated. Using the MIRA data, every spike-specific TCR was mapped to the spike region that the TCR reacted to and assigned to either a CD4 or a CD8 class. Log10-transformed breadth and depth values were compared by one-way ANOVA with Sidak's multiple comparisons tests. This is the immuneACCESS table as TCRdb keeps it, with only in-frame sequences that have V and J called. A part of the clones is gone; compared with another copy, unresolved V genes explain less than half, and the rest is unexplained. That table gives V, J and clone size, and the DNA gave D and trimming. Within this sample are roughly 150,000 clones, with almost 95% of them counted one time only. The top ten clones comprise under 2.5% of the sample.

The time point label for this specimen denotes: baseline before first vaccination. The vaccinee samples were drawn from two UK trials, COV001 and COV002, one of which was a single-blind randomized controlled phase 2/3 trial testing AZD1222 (ChAdOx1 nCoV-19) in healthy adults. For TCRbeta chain sequencing, PBMC samples were collected from trial participants at day 0 and at day 28 after the second dose. Comments on this clone: The antigen it binds to is not known. Base qualities are not at hand, and no much larger clone is one base apart.

The material sequenced was peripheral blood, taken on day 0 of AZD1222 vaccination. The V gene is TRBV7-2 and the J gene is TRBJ1-4; 7 bases in the middle match TRBD1. This TCR was sampled from an adult in good health. CDR3 region: CASSKDRDWEKLFF. The nucleotide sequence reads as follows: TGTGCCAGCAGCAAAGACAGGGACTGGGAAAAACTGTTTTTT.